These 17 T cell receptor beta chains were all obtained from the same sample, sequenced in a study of cytomegalovirus exposure and HLA in healthy donors. The PCR used 60 Vbeta and 13 Jbeta primers. TCRdb keeps only in-frame clones here, not all; method: immunoSEQ multiplex PCR. The top ten clones hold around 3% of a sample with roughly 200,000 clones, about 81% of them seen once. What was sequenced was PBMCs. All receptors derive from a woman aged 35 to 49 in good health and CMV-seronegative.

This clone was seen a single time. The chain joins TRBV5-1 to TRBJ2-1; TRBD2 matches at 11 bases. The ends lost 2 bases at V and 8 bases at J; junction bases unmatched: 6. The CDR3 extends over 15 amino acids. Germline V lookup: CDR1 SGHRS, CDR2 YFSETQ. In DNA, the CDR3 is TGCGCCAGCAGCTTAACTAGCGGGAGTATCCATGAGCAGTTCTTC. Its protein is CASSLTSGSIHEQFF.

This clone was picked up a small number of times. The V and J genes are TRBV2 and TRBJ2-7; a weak D match, TRBD1 (6 bases). Trimming stripped 3 bases from V and 3 bases from J, with 12 bases between. CDR3 size: 14 residues. Germline values: CDR1 SNHLY, CDR2 FYNNEI. CDR3 sequence: CASSEVGAHYEQYF. DNA for the CDR3: TGTGCCAGCAGTGAGGTGGGGGCTCACTACGAGCAGTACTTC.

CDR3 residues: CATSRGGSSNEQYF. DNA of the CDR3: TGTGCCACCAGCAGAGGCGGGAGCAGCAACGAGCAGTACTTC. This chain links TRBV15 with TRBJ2-5; TRBD2 agrees at 7 bases. The assigned J gene may be wrong: the sequence end matches TRBJ2-7 better. Germline CDR1 reads LNHNV; CDR2 reads YYDKDF (reference sequence). The CDR3 is 14 amino acids.

The rearrangement joins TRBV2 to TRBJ1-1, with 8 bases lining up with TRBD1. The CDR3 covers 16 residues. CDR1 is SNHLY, CDR2 FYNNEI, per germline. V was clipped by 5 bases and J by 3 bases; unmatched bases: 11. The CDR3 protein is CASSFGRGRRYTEAFF. DNA for the CDR3: TGTGCCAGCAGTTTCGGCAGGGGGCGGAGGTACACTGAAGCTTTCTTT. The whole variable domain, remainder taken from reference TRBV2 and TRBJ1-1, is EPEVTQTPSHQVTQMGQEVILRCVPISNHLYFYWYRQILGQKVEFLVSFYNNEISEKSEIFDDQFSVERPDGSNFTLKIRSTKLEDSAMYFCASSFGRGRRYTEAFFGQGTRLTVV.

CDR3 sequence: CASRPLGGSEAFF. In DNA form, the CDR3 reads TGTGCCAGCAGACCTCTCGGCGGCAGTGAAGCTTTCTTT. This sequence joins TRBV27 and TRBJ1-1; D unresolved. Trimming took 6 bases from V and 7 from J, leaving 15 bases between them. CDR1 is MNHEY, CDR2 SMNVEV, per germline (reference sequence). This CDR3 contains 13 residues.

This chain joins TRBV30 and TRBJ2-7, with D possibly TRBD2 on 5 matching bases. Germline CDR1 and CDR2: GTSNPN and SVGIG (reference sequence). This CDR3 is 14 amino acids long. The V gene lost 0 bases and the J gene lost 0 bases, with 9 bases spanning the gap. The CDR3 protein is CAWSVPAVSYEQYF. The CDR3 DNA reads TGTGCCTGGAGTGTACCAGCGGTCTCCTACGAGCAGTACTTC.

The CDR3 protein is CASSKTVQETQYF. CDR3 bases: TGTGCCAGCAGTAAGACAGTCCAAGAGACCCAGTACTTC. The rearrangement links TRBV28 to TRBJ2-5; D perhaps matches TRBD1 (5 bases). Trimming took off 5 bases at V and 1 base at J, with 8 bases between the two ends. CDR3 size: 13 residues. The germline gives CDR1 MDHEN, CDR2 SYDVKM. Complete variable domain (other parts from reference TRBV28 and TRBJ2-5): DVKVTQSSRYLVKRTGEKVFLECVQDMDHENMFWYRQDPGLGLRLIYFSYDVKMKEKGDIPEGYSVSREKKERFSLILESASTNQTSMYLCASSKTVQETQYFGPGTRLLVL.

The chain has TRBV19 and TRBJ2-7; the match to TRBD1 covers 10 bases. Trimming removed 6 bases from V and 3 bases from J; junction bases left unmatched: 11. This CDR3 has 16 amino acids. Germline CDR1 LNHDA, CDR2 SQIVND (reference sequence). For the CDR3, the DNA is TGTGCCAGTAGCCCCTCCACCGGGACAGGGGACTACGAGCAGTACTTC. Encoded protein: CASSPSTGTGDYEQYF. Looking up the rest from reference TRBV19 and TRBJ2-7 gives the full variable domain: DGGITQSPKYLFRKEGQNVTLSCEQNLNHDAMYWYRQDPGQGLRLIYYSQIVNDFQKGDIAEGYSVSREKKESFPLTVTSAQKNPTAFYLCASSPSTGTGDYEQYFGPGTRLTVT.

V gene TRBV19 combines with J gene TRBJ2-2, with D possibly TRBD1 on 6 matching bases. This CDR3 contains 16 residues. The V end lost 1 base, the J end lost 4 bases, and 13 bases lay between the germline ends. CDR1 is LNHDA, CDR2 SQIVND, per germline (reference sequence). The CDR3 coding sequence is TGTGCCAGTAGTATAGGCACCAGGGGTTCCACCGGGGAGCTGTTTTTT. Translation gives CASSIGTRGSTGELFF. The full variable domain, completed using reference TRBV19 and TRBJ2-2, is DGGITQSPKYLFRKEGQNVTLSCEQNLNHDAMYWYRQDPGQGLRLIYYSQIVNDFQKGDIAEGYSVSREKKESFPLTVTSAQKNPTAFYLCASSIGTRGSTGELFFGEGSRLTVL.

The V call is TRBV30, the J call TRBJ1-2; 7 bases map to TRBD1. Germline assignment: CDR1 GTSNPN and CDR2 SVGIG (reference sequence). The trim removed 5 bases at V and 0 bases at J, leaving 9 bases unmatched. This CDR3 spans 15 amino acids. The CDR3 coding sequence is TGTGCCTGGGTTAACAGGGGCCGCTCTAACTATGGCTACACCTTC. It yields the protein CAWVNRGRSNYGYTF. The complete variable domain, with remaining parts taken from reference TRBV30 and TRBJ1-2, reads SQTIHQWPATLVQPVGSPLSLECTVEGTSNPNLYWYRQAAGRGLQLLFYSVGIGQISSEVPQNLSASRPQDRQFILSSKKLLLSDSGFYLCAWVNRGRSNYGYTFGSGTRLTVV.

The gene calls are TRBV30 and TRBJ1-3; perhaps TRBD1 as D (6 bases). Germline V gene lookup returns CDR1 GTSNPN and CDR2 SVGIG (reference sequence). Trimming pared 2 bases from V and 6 bases from J, leaving 11 bases between. This CDR3 has 13 residues. The CDR3 DNA is TGTGCCTGGAGTATCAGGGGAGAAAACACCATATATTTT. Amino acid sequence: CAWSIRGENTIYF.

The chain joins TRBV9 to TRBJ2-1; 7 bases map to TRBD2. The V gene's germline CDR1 is SGDLS and CDR2 YYNGEE. The V and J ends lost 1 base and 6 bases, in that order; junction bases with no gene match: 7. The length of the CDR3 is 15 residues. CDR3 loop: CASSVYPGGGNEQFF. For the CDR3, the DNA is TGTGCCAGCAGCGTATACCCGGGAGGAGGCAATGAGCAGTTCTTC.

The chain uses TRBV7-6 and TRBJ1-1; D perhaps matches TRBD1 (5 bases). The ends were cut back, 1 base at V and 2 bases at J, with 11 bases in the middle. Germline values: CDR1 SGHVS, CDR2 FNYEAQ. The CDR3 sequence is 15 residues long. The CDR3 sequence: CASSLGSGDNTEAFF. The CDR3, as DNA: TGTGCCAGCAGCTTAGGGAGCGGGGACAACACTGAAGCTTTCTTT.

The gene calls are TRBV6-5 and TRBJ1-5; D unresolved. The CDR3 covers 13 residues. V lost 8 bases to trimming and J lost 4 bases, with 12 bases between them. CDR1 MNHEY and CDR2 SVGAGI come from the germline V gene. The CDR3 bases are TGTGCCAGCGGAACAGTGCAAAATCAGCCCCAGCATTTT. Translating gives CASGTVQNQPQHF.

The chain uses TRBV19 and TRBJ1-5, with 7 nucleotides matching TRBD1. The CDR3 spans 14 residues. The germline V gene encodes CDR1 LNHDA and CDR2 SQIVND (reference sequence). The V segment lost 7 bases and the J segment 6 bases; nucleotides outside the gene matches: 9. CDR3 amino acids: CASNPTGSAQPQHF. As DNA, the CDR3 is TGTGCCAGTAACCCGACAGGGTCCGCTCAGCCCCAGCATTTT. Supplemented by reference TRBV19 and TRBJ1-5, the full variable domain reads DGGITQSPKYLFRKEGQNVTLSCEQNLNHDAMYWYRQDPGQGLRLIYYSQIVNDFQKGDIAEGYSVSREKKESFPLTVTSAQKNPTAFYLCASNPTGSAQPQHFGDGTRLSIL.

The chain is built from TRBV5-4 and TRBJ1-1; D gene ambiguous. V was shortened by 6 bases and J by 6 bases, with 15 bases between the two germline ends. This CDR3 has 13 amino acids. CDR1 is SGHNT, CDR2 YYREEE, per germline (reference sequence). CDR3 protein: CASTGSGFAEAFF. CDR3 DNA sequence: TGTGCCAGCACCGGGTCGGGGTTCGCTGAAGCTTTCTTT.

The rearrangement uses TRBV5-8 and TRBJ2-1, with a tentative D call TRBD1 (6 bases). V was cut by 3 bases and J by 9 bases, with 19 bases left in between. The germline CDR1 and CDR2 sequences are SGHTS and YDEGEE. The CDR3 spans 15 residues. This chain's CDR3 is CASSSGQVQGIEQFF. CDR3 DNA: TGTGCCAGCAGCTCTGGCCAAGTACAGGGTATTGAGCAGTTCTTC. Supplemented by reference TRBV5-8 and TRBJ2-1, the full variable domain reads EAGVTQSPTHLIKTRGQQATLRCSPISGHTSVYWYQQALGLGLQFLLWYDEGEERNRGNFPPRFSGRQFPNYSSELNVNALELEDSALYLCASSSGQVQGIEQFFGPGTRLTVL.